This T cell receptor (beta chain) was captured by sequencing in a study of OX40 agonist ivuxolimab in advanced cancers. At the level of the whole study: Ivuxolimab, which targeted the costimulatory receptor OX40 (CD134), was an agonistic, fully human IgG2 monoclonal antibody. Intravenous ivuxolimab was administered to patients every 2 weeks at six dose levels: 0.01, 0.1, 0.3, 1.5, 3 and 10 mg/kg. Among the approximately 50 dose-escalation patients, about 19 had hepatocellular carcinoma, roughly 15 melanoma, 9 renal cell carcinoma and 9 head and neck cancer. In the dose-escalation cohort, roughly 82% of patients were male, and the mean age was 60 years with a range of 23 to 79. Prior anti-PD-1, anti-PD-L1 or anti-CTLA-4 therapy was permitted, and about two fifths of dose-escalation patients had received checkpoint inhibitors. Partial responses occurred in three dose-escalation patients: two with cutaneous melanoma and one with hepatocellular carcinoma. Peripheral TCRbeta sequencing was intended to test whether TCR sequence diversity was altered and clonal T-cell expansion was caused by ivuxolimab. The monotherapy dose-escalation portion (N of about 57 patients) of the phase I ivuxolimab trial is reported in the paper. The paper as a whole reports these results and caveats: Which antigens the clonally expanded peripheral T cells were specific for was not determined. In the 0.1-3.0 mg/kg groups, partial responders were among the patients with the lowest normalized peripheral clonal expansion, particularly in CD8+ T cells. At doses from 0.1 to 3.0 mg/kg, clonal expansion was seen in both CD4+ and CD8+ blood T cells between baseline and week 6. Low levels of normalized T-cell clonal expansion were also seen in some patients who did not respond. After ivuxolimab, CD8+ T cells had more expanded clones than CD4+ T cells on average.

With respect to this clone: What this receptor recognizes is not known. Per-base qualities were not stored, and no clone one base away is much larger.

The trial excluded patients who had a history of autoimmune disease or were on systemic immunosuppression. In every dose cohort, peripheral blood was drawn for TCR sequencing at baseline, cycle 4 day 1, and cycle 7 day 1. The samples were drawn from a first-in-human, open-label, multicenter phase I dose-escalation trial of ivuxolimab. Adults with locally advanced or metastatic melanoma, renal cell, hepatocellular, or head and neck squamous cell carcinoma were enrolled in the trial. Before TCR sequencing, CD4+ and CD8+ T cells were separately sorted from peripheral blood. Its CDR3 holds 12 amino acids, cysteine through phenylalanine. Of the read, only the CDR3 DNA is kept; its 36 bases are in frame from base 1. Sequences SGHTA (CDR1) and FQGNSA (CDR2) are obtained from the germline V gene. V sheds 3 bases and J sheds 4 bases, leaving 6 bases between their ends. Genomic DNA was isolated from the sorted cells so that the TCRbeta CDR3 region could be sequenced. The immunoSEQ Assay was used for sequencing of TCRbeta CDR3 regions. The source is immuneACCESS, and TCRdb retained only in-frame sequences with V and J called. Part of the clones is not carried over; for the studies checked, unresolved V genes explain less than half of this, and the remainder is unexplained. The sample table holds about 86,000 clones, of which roughly nine tenths were seen once. 0.15% to 0.2% of the sample is taken by the ten largest.

The specimen was CD4+ or CD8+ T cells sorted from blood, collected in a trial of the OX40 agonist ivuxolimab. The receptor was derived from an adult with an advanced solid tumor such as melanoma, head and neck, liver or kidney cancer. The rearranged segments are TRBV7-2 and TRBJ2-5, with the D segment identity uncertain. CDR3 protein: CASSFGLETQYF. The DNA reads TGTGCCAGCAGCTTTGGGCTAGAGACCCAGTACTTC.